This T cell receptor beta chain was retrieved from a study of cytomegalovirus exposure and HLA in healthy donors. Background on the study: From donors who were HLA-typed, an early data release held 65 million to 85 million unique TCRs. General observations from the study: What a later analysis reportedly showed was that an Asian-associated ancestry cluster had fewer N-insertions than the approximately 700-donor mean. The authors later found most CMV-associated TCR beta chains appeared HLA-restricted.

The donors (healthy individuals) were bone marrow donors. The PCR employed 60 Vbeta primers together with 13 Jbeta primers. Some clones are missing from TCRdb's copy, which holds only in-frame ones; the method was immunoSEQ multiplex PCR. This table holds about 120,000 clones, 60% to 70% found once. Of note for this clone: Antigen unknown.

Sequencing was done on a sample of PBMCs. This sequence originates from a woman aged 40 to 49 in good health and CMV-seropositive.

This CDR3 reads CASSLSTRIGGLNTEAFF. Written as DNA, the CDR3 is TGTGCCAGCAGTTTATCTACTCGTATCGGGGGATTGAACACTGAAGCTTTCTTT. This sequence joins TRBV28 and TRBJ1-1; weak D call: TRBD1 (5 bases). The CDR3 has 18 residues. The V gene's germline CDR1 is MDHEN and CDR2 SYDVKM. Trimming cost V 1 base and J 0 bases, with 18 bases left between them.